This T cell receptor (beta chain) was retrieved from a study of blood T cell repertoires in COVID-19 (dated by TCRdb to the early 2020s). Broadly, across the study: Recovered participants in ImmuneRACE Cohort 3 were defined by two consecutive negative NP/OP PCR tests, clearance by a healthcare professional, or resolution of symptoms. Samples covering the acute and convalescent phases of COVID-19 were provided by collaborators in the United States, Italy and Spain. The material from the prospective study consisted of cDNA or gDNA derived from T cells, B-cell-depleted T cells, or PBMCs. Deeply sampled blood TCRbeta repertoires from subjects exposed to, actively infected with, or recovered from COVID-19 were included in the dataset. A freely available public database, intended as a resource for researchers studying the immune response to SARS-CoV-2, is where the repertoires were released. The samples were drawn from two sources: the first 160 participants of the ongoing ImmuneRACE study, and 1,000 to 1,500 subjects contributed by 6 global collaborators. Sample metadata almost always included a de-identified subject ID, COVID-19 status, age in years and sex. Where HLA class I and class II types were available, the types were taken from metadata supplied by the sample provider, not from assay-based typing.

The investigation overall reported the following: The quantity of clinical and demographic metadata differed by source and by participant and was supplied without curation.

The immunoSEQ Assay, a bias-controlled multiplex PCR, was used to amplify TCRbeta CDR3 regions from genomic DNA. From the authors' description of their analysis: The number of nucleated cells in each sample was estimated from the amplification of reference gene primers within the assay. Sequence reads were collapsed and filtered to measure the absolute abundance of every unique TCRbeta CDR3 rearrangement. For each sample, productive Simpson clonality was calculated by taking the square root of Simpson's diversity index across productive rearrangements. This immuneACCESS table, as held by TCRdb, lists in-frame sequences with V and J called but not all clones. Of the missing ones, under half trace to an unresolved V gene in checked studies; the others have no known cause. V and J calls and clone size follow that table, whereas D and trimming were derived from the DNA. In all, the sample holds some 180,000 clones, and roughly 85% of those were seen once. About 20% of the sample belongs to the ten largest clones.

Reading from cysteine to phenylalanine, the CDR3 counts 14 amino acids. Only the CDR3 portion is preserved as DNA: 42 bases, with reading frame beginning at the first base. In the germline V gene, CDR1 corresponds to SQVTM and CDR2 to ANQGSEA. The junction shows trimming of 5 bases on V and 4 bases on J, and the gene matches do not reach 8 bases of it. Participants in the prospective study were aged roughly 18 to 100 years, lived in over 20 United States geographic areas, and enrolled through a virtual design. Cohort assignment in the prospective study relied on participant-reported clinical history from a screening survey and a study questionnaire. Mobile phlebotomists in the prospective study collected whole blood, serum and a nasopharyngeal or oropharyngeal swab from every participant. Over a 2-month period, participants in the prospective study had the option of providing additional blood draws and questionnaires. Before DNA extraction, prospective study blood samples were shipped either frozen or at room temperature.

In the case of this clone: This clone's antigen is unknown. Base qualities were left out, and no much larger clone turns up one base away.

The sequenced sample consisted of PBMCs or T cells enriched from blood (not recorded which). The chain joins TRBV29-1 to TRBJ1-5, and 7 junctional nucleotides match TRBD1. This sequence was found in a woman in her seventies in a cohort exposed to, infected with or recovered from COVID-19 (not recorded which). The CDR3 is CSVMTGNGNQPQHF. In nucleotides, the sequence is TGCAGCGTTATGACAGGGAACGGAAATCAGCCCCAGCATTTT.